This is a list of T cell receptor beta chains from one sample in a study of blood T cell repertoires in COVID-19. TCRdb's table, derived via immunoSEQ multiplex PCR, lists solely in-frame clones and lacks some. The sample yields about 220,000 clones, roughly 83% seen once. Sequencing was carried out using PBMCs or T cells enriched from blood (not recorded which). The receptors were gathered from a woman aged 40 to 50 with acute COVID-19. CDR3s include the opening cysteine and the closing phenylalanine or tryptophan. The order of the fields is clone size, J gene, V gene, D gene, CDR3 DNA, CDR3 protein. The D gene is left open where the match is weak. The listing skips clone size in some rows; elsewhere it reads once, few, many or a size class.

clone size: NA; J gene: TRBJ1-5; V gene: TRBV2; D gene: NA; CDR3 DNA: TGTGCCAGCAGGGCAGGGAAAAATCAGCCCCAGCATTTT; CDR3 protein: CASRAGKNQPQHF
clone size: NA; J gene: TRBJ1-1; V gene: TRBV2; D gene: NA; CDR3 DNA: TGTGCCAGCCAAGCGGGGCCGGGTTCGAACACTGAAGCTTTCTTT; CDR3 protein: CASQAGPGSNTEAFF
clone size: NA; J gene: TRBJ2-7; V gene: TRBV29-1; D gene: NA; CDR3 DNA: TGCAGCGTTGAGAAGTGGGAAGGGGCCTACGAGCAGTACTTC; CDR3 protein: CSVEKWEGAYEQYF
clone size: NA; J gene: TRBJ2-1; V gene: TRBV6-4; D gene: NA; CDR3 DNA: TGTGCCAGCAGTGACAGGTGGGGCCCCTACAATGAGCAGTTCTTC; CDR3 protein: CASSDRWGPYNEQFF
clone size: NA; J gene: TRBJ1-4; V gene: TRBV29-1; D gene: TRBD1; CDR3 DNA: TGCAGCGTTGAAGATGGACAGGGGGCATATGAAAAACTGTTTTTT; CDR3 protein: CSVEDGQGAYEKLFF
clone size: NA; J gene: TRBJ2-2; V gene: TRBV6-5; D gene: NA; CDR3 DNA: TGTGCCAGCAGTTACGACACCTCGAACACCGGGGAGCTGTTTTTT; CDR3 protein: CASSYDTSNTGELFF
clone size: NA; J gene: TRBJ1-2; V gene: TRBV7-2; D gene: TRBD1; CDR3 DNA: TGTGCCAGCAGCCACCGACGGGACAGGGGGTTTGGCTACACCTTC; CDR3 protein: CASSHRRDRGFGYTF
clone size: NA; J gene: TRBJ1-3; V gene: TRBV6-5; D gene: NA; CDR3 DNA: TGTGCCATCCGGGACTTCCTTTTATCTGGAAACACCATATATTTT; CDR3 protein: CAIRDFLLSGNTIYF
clone size: NA; J gene: TRBJ2-1; V gene: TRBV7-9; D gene: TRBD2; CDR3 DNA: TGTGCCAGCAGCTTTGGTGGGACTAGCGGGGGGCGTGGGCAGTTCTTC; CDR3 protein: CASSFGGTSGGRGQFF
clone size: NA; J gene: TRBJ2-1; V gene: TRBV27; D gene: TRBD2; CDR3 DNA: TGTGCCAGCAGTAAACTAGCGGGAGTTATTGATGAGCAGTTCTTC; CDR3 protein: CASSKLAGVIDEQFF
clone size: NA; J gene: TRBJ2-7; V gene: TRBV24-1; D gene: TRBD1; CDR3 DNA: TGTGCCACCAGTGACCCCCGGGACAGGACCTACGAGCAGTACTTC; CDR3 protein: CATSDPRDRTYEQYF
clone size: NA; J gene: TRBJ2-6; V gene: TRBV5-1; D gene: TRBD1; CDR3 DNA: TGCGCCAGCAGCCCAGGACAGGGCTCTGGGGCCAACGTCCTGACTTTC; CDR3 protein: CASSPGQGSGANVLTF
clone size: NA; J gene: TRBJ1-2; V gene: TRBV4-3; D gene: TRBD1; CDR3 DNA: TGCGCCAGCAGCCAAGTTTCAGGGGGCCTTGGCTACACCTTC; CDR3 protein: CASSQVSGGLGYTF
clone size: few; J gene: TRBJ2-7; V gene: TRBV5-6; D gene: NA; CDR3 DNA: TGTGCCAGCAGCTTGGGAAGGCAGGCCTACTACGAGCAGTACTTC; CDR3 protein: CASSLGRQAYYEQYF
clone size: NA; J gene: TRBJ1-1; V gene: TRBV19; D gene: NA; CDR3 DNA: TGTGCCAGTAGTAGACCGACGGGGAGGAGGACTGAAGCTTTCTTT; CDR3 protein: CASSRPTGRRTEAFF
clone size: NA; J gene: TRBJ2-7; V gene: TRBV7-2; D gene: TRBD2; CDR3 DNA: TGTGCCAGCAGGCTAACTAGCGGGGACACCTACGAGCAGTACTTC; CDR3 protein: CASRLTSGDTYEQYF
clone size: few; J gene: TRBJ2-3; V gene: TRBV7-2; D gene: TRBD1; CDR3 DNA: TGTGCCAGCAGCTCCTCAGGGGGCATGATCCCAGATACGCAGTATTTT; CDR3 protein: CASSSSGGMIPDTQYF
clone size: NA; J gene: TRBJ1-4; V gene: TRBV30; D gene: NA; CDR3 DNA: TGTGCCTGGAGTCTCGCAACTAATGAAAAACTGTTTTTT; CDR3 protein: CAWSLATNEKLFF
clone size: NA; J gene: TRBJ1-5; V gene: TRBV28; D gene: NA; CDR3 DNA: TGTGCCAGCAGTACCAGGAAGGGGGTCGGCAATCAGCCCCAGCATTTT; CDR3 protein: CASSTRKGVGNQPQHF
clone size: NA; J gene: TRBJ1-1; V gene: TRBV5-8; D gene: TRBD1; CDR3 DNA: TGTGCCAGCAGCGCCCGGACAGGATCGAAGGGTTTCTTT; CDR3 protein: CASSARTGSKGFF
clone size: NA; J gene: TRBJ1-2; V gene: TRBV28; D gene: TRBD1; CDR3 DNA: TGTGCCAGCAGTACCAATCAGGGGGCGCGCGGTGACTATGGCTACACCTTC; CDR3 protein: CASSTNQGARGDYGYTF
clone size: NA; J gene: TRBJ1-1; V gene: TRBV5-5; D gene: NA; CDR3 DNA: TGTGCCAGCAGCTTGACGGGGTACACTGAAGCTTTCTTT; CDR3 protein: CASSLTGYTEAFF
clone size: NA; J gene: TRBJ1-1; V gene: TRBV29-1; D gene: NA; CDR3 DNA: TGCAGCGTTGAAATGGGGGCTATGGCTTTCTTT; CDR3 protein: CSVEMGAMAFF
clone size: NA; J gene: TRBJ2-3; V gene: TRBV15; D gene: TRBD2; CDR3 DNA: TGTGCCACCAGCGCCGCGACTAGCGCTACAGATACGCAGTATTTT; CDR3 protein: CATSAATSATDTQYF
clone size: NA; J gene: TRBJ1-2; V gene: TRBV10-1; D gene: NA; CDR3 DNA: TGCGCCAGCAGCCAAGATCTCGAGGGCTACACCTTC; CDR3 protein: CASSQDLEGYTF
clone size: many; J gene: TRBJ2-7; V gene: TRBV4-1; D gene: NA; CDR3 DNA: TGCGCCAGCAGCCAAACAGCTTCCTACGAGCAGTACTTC; CDR3 protein: CASSQTASYEQYF
clone size: NA; J gene: TRBJ2-1; V gene: TRBV11-3; D gene: TRBD2; CDR3 DNA: TGTGCCAGCAGCTACAGCGGGGGGCTATACAATGAGCAGTTCTTC; CDR3 protein: CASSYSGGLYNEQFF
clone size: many; J gene: TRBJ2-1; V gene: TRBV7-9; D gene: NA; CDR3 DNA: TGTGCCAGCAGCTTAGGGCTAGATGGTGAGCAGTTCTTC; CDR3 protein: CASSLGLDGEQFF
clone size: once; J gene: TRBJ1-5; V gene: TRBV4-2; D gene: TRBD1; CDR3 DNA: TGTGCCAGCAGCCAGGATCCGGGACAGAACAATCAGCCCCAGCATTTT; CDR3 protein: CASSQDPGQNNQPQHF
clone size: few; J gene: TRBJ1-4; V gene: TRBV2; D gene: NA; CDR3 DNA: TGTGCCAGTCCGTCCAGGGAAGGGGAAAAACTGTTTTTT; CDR3 protein: CASPSREGEKLFF
clone size: NA; J gene: TRBJ2-3; V gene: TRBV28; D gene: TRBD2; CDR3 DNA: TGTGCCAGCATTTTAGCGGGGCACACAGATACGCAGTATTTT; CDR3 protein: CASILAGHTDTQYF
clone size: NA; J gene: TRBJ1-4; V gene: TRBV28; D gene: NA; CDR3 DNA: TGTGCCAGCAGTTTCGTAGTACGAGGGGGTCCCCATGGGGAAAAACTGTTTTTT; CDR3 protein: CASSFVVRGGPHGEKLFF
clone size: once; J gene: TRBJ2-2; V gene: TRBV27; D gene: TRBD2; CDR3 DNA: TGTGCCAGCAGTTTTCGGACTAGCGGGCGACTGTTTTTT; CDR3 protein: CASSFRTSGRLFF
clone size: NA; J gene: TRBJ2-1; V gene: TRBV5-5; D gene: TRBD2; CDR3 DNA: TGTGCCAGCAGCTCTACCGGGACTAGCGGGAGTTATGAGCAGTTCTTC; CDR3 protein: CASSSTGTSGSYEQFF
clone size: NA; J gene: TRBJ1-2; V gene: TRBV4-1; D gene: TRBD1; CDR3 DNA: TGCGCCAGCAGCCAAGAAGGGACAGTGTATGGCTACACCTTC; CDR3 protein: CASSQEGTVYGYTF
clone size: NA; J gene: TRBJ1-2; V gene: TRBV7-8; D gene: TRBD1; CDR3 DNA: TGTGCCAGCAGCTATCGACAGGGAACCTATGGCTACACCTTC; CDR3 protein: CASSYRQGTYGYTF
clone size: NA; J gene: TRBJ2-7; V gene: TRBV6-5; D gene: NA; CDR3 DNA: TGTGCCAGCAGTCGGACGGGAACTTACGAGCAGTACTTC; CDR3 protein: CASSRTGTYEQYF
clone size: NA; J gene: TRBJ1-1; V gene: TRBV28; D gene: NA; CDR3 DNA: TGTGCCAGCAGCGAATGGAGAGAGAACACTGAAGCTTTCTTT; CDR3 protein: CASSEWRENTEAFF
clone size: NA; J gene: TRBJ1-3; V gene: TRBV7-2; D gene: NA; CDR3 DNA: TGTGCCAGCAGCTTAGAACGGGGGTTGGGTGGAAACACCATATATTTT; CDR3 protein: CASSLERGLGGNTIYF
clone size: NA; J gene: TRBJ1-2; V gene: TRBV30; D gene: TRBD1; CDR3 DNA: TGTGCCTGGAGTGTACGGGGACAGGAGTATGGCTACCTCACCTTC; CDR3 protein: CAWSVRGQEYGYLTF